The 8 T cell receptor beta chains in this list originate from one sample, sequenced in a study of shared clonotypes between healthy human individuals. Naive CD8 cells lacked CD45RO, underwent positive selection for CCR7 and left out terminally differentiated effector memory CD45RA+ cells. Assay used: immunoSEQ multiplex PCR; TCRdb lists only in-frame clones, some missing. The table has roughly 810,000 clones, 95% to 97% seen once; the top ten hold about 0.21%. What was sequenced was naive CD8+ T cells sorted from blood. These receptors originate from a man aged 25 to 40 in good health.

The V call is TRBV11-2, the J call TRBJ1-2, with D unresolved. V was trimmed by 4 bases and J by 3 bases, leaving 21 bases between them. Germline values: CDR1 SGHAT, CDR2 FQNNGV. The CDR3 consists of 17 residues. DNA for the CDR3: TGTGCCAGCAGCTCCTCCGCCGATACAAGACCCCACTATGGCTACACCTTC. Its protein product is CASSSSADTRPHYGYTF.

The table lists this clone with a count of one. This CDR3 is CASSPGQGVVYEQYF. CDR3 sequence (DNA): TGTGCCAGCAGTCCGGGACAGGGGGTGGTCTACGAGCAGTACTTC. The chain is built from TRBV28 and TRBJ2-7; 11 bases align to TRBD1. The CDR3 is 15 residues long. J was trimmed by 3 bases and V by 5 bases; bases with no gene match: 6. Germline-derived CDR1 and CDR2 are MDHEN and SYDVKM.

The chain joins TRBV5-4 to TRBJ2-3, with TRBD2 matching over 12 bases. This CDR3 has 16 amino acids. Trimming removed 5 bases from V and 0 bases from J; junction bases left unmatched: 4. Germline loops: CDR1 SGHNT, CDR2 YYREEE (reference sequence). The CDR3, as DNA: TGTGCCAGCAGTCCCGGACTAGCGGGGAGCACAGATACGCAGTATTTT. This encodes CASSPGLAGSTDTQYF.

The chain has TRBV10-3 and TRBJ2-1; possible D gene TRBD2, 6 bases. The CDR3 contains 18 residues. V lost 2 bases to trimming and J lost 9 bases, with 26 bases between them. Germline V gene sequence: CDR1 ENHRY, CDR2 SYGVKD. CDR3 sequence: CAISERGIGEGGKFEQFF. The CDR3 nucleotides read TGTGCCATCAGTGAGCGGGGGATAGGGGAAGGAGGCAAGTTTGAGCAGTTCTTC.

This clone was observed once. The chain is built from TRBV5-5 and TRBJ2-7; D perhaps matches TRBD2 (6 bases). CDR3 size: 17 residues. V lost 5 bases and J lost 2, with 23 bases in between. The germline CDR1 and CDR2 sequences are SGHKS and YYEKEE (reference sequence). Here the CDR3 DNA reads TGTGCCAGCAGTCTTTTACGCGGGGTGTTCCCCACCTACGAGCAGTACTTC. This encodes CASSLLRGVFPTYEQYF.

The chain has TRBV27 and TRBJ2-7; 9 nucleotides line up with TRBD1. The CDR3 runs 16 residues. Germline-derived CDR1 and CDR2 are MNHEY and SMNVEV (reference sequence). V gave up 5 bases and J gave up 0 bases; unmatched junction bases: 8. CDR3 bases: TGTGCCAGCAGTCCGGGACAGGGCAAAAGCTCCTACGAGCAGTACTTC. Its protein is CASSPGQGKSSYEQYF.

This clone was seen only once. This rearrangement joins TRBV14 to TRBJ2-4, with D unclear. Trimming left V 2 bases short and J 8 bases short, with 7 bases between. Germline V lookup: CDR1 SGHDN, CDR2 FVKESK. The CDR3 loop spans 12 amino acids. CDR3 region: CASSQNMDIQYF. CDR3 nucleotides: TGTGCCAGCAGCCAAAACATGGACATTCAGTACTTC.

V and J are TRBV11-2 and TRBJ1-5; D is undetermined. Trimming removed 5 bases from V and 5 bases from J, with 10 bases in between. This CDR3 comprises 13 residues. CDR1 and CDR2 from the germline V gene are SGHAT and FQNNGV. The DNA of the CDR3 is TGTGCCAGCAGCGGTGGCAGCTATCAGCCCCAGCATTTT. It specifies CASSGGSYQPQHF.